One and the same sample provided the 16 T cell receptor beta chains below, sequenced in a study of cytomegalovirus exposure and HLA in healthy donors. Both 60 Vbeta primers and 13 Jbeta primers went into the PCR. The protocol was immunoSEQ multiplex PCR, while the TCRdb copy is restricted to in-frame clones and leaves out a portion. The sample shows some 150,000 clones, 82% of them seen only once. Sequenced input: PBMCs. All receptors derive from a man between 45 and 60 years old in good health and CMV-seropositive.

The chain's CDR3 is CASSISGIAYNEQFF. Written as DNA, the CDR3 is TGTGCCAGTAGTATTAGCGGGATCGCCTACAATGAGCAGTTCTTC. The V and J genes are TRBV19 and TRBJ2-1, with 8 bases identical to TRBD2. Unmatched junction bases numbered 3, after V lost 3 bases and J lost 2 bases. Germline-derived CDR1 and CDR2 are LNHDA and SQIVND (reference sequence). CDR3 length equals 15 residues.

The chain has TRBV2 and TRBJ2-6; a possible D gene is TRBD2 (5 bases). Trimming took 2 bases from V and 0 from J, leaving 14 bases between them. The length of the CDR3 is 18 residues. CDR1 is SNHLY and CDR2 is FYNNEI in the germline V gene. The CDR3, as DNA: TGTGCCAGCAGTGAACCGAGGGCGACCAGCTCTGGGGCCAACGTCCTGACTTTC. Protein sequence: CASSEPRATSSGANVLTF.

The chain is built from TRBV6-5 and TRBJ2-3; the match to TRBD1 covers 7 bases. The CDR3 sequence is 13 residues long. The germline V gene encodes CDR1 MNHEY and CDR2 SVGAGI. V trimming: 8 bases; J trimming: 2 bases; junction bases outside the gene matches: 4. CDR3: CASRQGTTDTQYF. The CDR3 bases are TGTGCCAGCCGACAGGGCACCACAGATACGCAGTATTTT.

This clone appeared once. This chain links TRBV7-2 with TRBJ2-5; D is unresolved. The CDR3 totals 15 residues. Trimming removed 5 bases from V and 2 bases from J, with 15 bases in between. Germline V lookup: CDR1 SGHTA, CDR2 FQGNSA. The CDR3 sequence is CASSGYGDIQETQYF. In DNA form, the CDR3 reads TGTGCCAGCAGCGGGTACGGAGATATTCAAGAGACCCAGTACTTC. The complete variable domain, with remaining parts taken from reference TRBV7-2 and TRBJ2-5, reads GAGVSQSPSNKVTEKGKDVELRCDPISGHTALYWYRQSLGQGLEFLIYFQGNSAPDKSGLPSDRFSAERTGGSVSTLTIQRTQQEDSAVYLCASSGYGDIQETQYFGPGTRLLVL.

The table lists this clone with a count of one. The chain employs TRBV7-9 and TRBJ2-3; 11 nucleotides agree with TRBD2. CDR1 is SEHNR, CDR2 FQNEAQ, per germline (reference sequence). V was clipped by 6 bases and J by 5 bases; unmatched bases: 16. The CDR3 runs 18 residues. The CDR3 loop is CASSSPGFSSGRIDTQYF. CDR3 nucleotides: TGTGCCAGCAGTTCCCCGGGGTTTTCTAGCGGGAGGATAGATACGCAGTATTTT.

The chain couples TRBV7-8 to TRBJ1-2; D remains unclear. Trimming cost V 5 bases and J 4 bases, with 20 bases left between them. There are 16 residues in the CDR3. Germline lookup yields CDR1 SGHVS and CDR2 FQNEAQ. DNA of the CDR3: TGTGCCAGCAGCCCCCTGTGGTCAGACACGCGCTATGGCTACACCTTC. Residues: CASSPLWSDTRYGYTF. The complete variable domain, with remaining parts taken from reference TRBV7-8 and TRBJ1-2, reads GAGVSQSPRYKVAKRGQDVALRCDPISGHVSLFWYQQALGQGPEFLTYFQNEAQLDKSGLPSDRFFAERPEGSVSTLKIQRTQQEDSAVYLCASSPLWSDTRYGYTFGSGTRLTVV.

This chain links TRBV11-1 with TRBJ2-2; a possible D gene is TRBD2 (6 bases). The CDR3 sequence is 14 residues long. Trimming removed 2 bases from V and 5 bases from J, with 9 bases in between. Per the germline V gene, CDR1 is SGHAT and CDR2 is FQDESV (reference sequence). DNA of the CDR3: TGTGCCAGCAGCTTAAGGAGGGATACCGGGGAGCTGTTTTTT. Amino acid sequence: CASSLRRDTGELFF.

V is TRBV7-2 and J is TRBJ2-7; perhaps TRBD2 as D (6 bases). V lost 5 bases to trimming and J lost 3 bases, with 11 bases between them. This CDR3 region has 13 residues. Per the germline V gene, CDR1 is SGHTA and CDR2 is FQGNSA. CDR3: CASSLRRDYEQYF. The CDR3 DNA sequence: TGTGCCAGCAGCCTGCGGCGGGACTACGAGCAGTACTTC. The complete variable domain, with remaining parts taken from reference TRBV7-2 and TRBJ2-7, reads GAGVSQSPSNKVTEKGKDVELRCDPISGHTALYWYRQSLGQGLEFLIYFQGNSAPDKSGLPSDRFSAERTGGSVSTLTIQRTQQEDSAVYLCASSLRRDYEQYFGPGTRLTVT.

This clone was observed a handful of times. This chain uses TRBV6-6 with TRBJ2-7; TRBD2 is a possible D gene (5 bases). From germline, CDR1 is MNHNY and CDR2 SVGAGI (reference sequence). V lost 7 bases to trimming and J lost 3 bases, with 16 bases between them. This CDR3 comprises 14 residues. CDR3 residues: CASTHMTNFYEQYF. CDR3 DNA sequence: TGTGCCAGCACCCACATGACTAACTTCTACGAGCAGTACTTC.

The V call is TRBV7-6, the J call TRBJ1-4; D is possibly TRBD1 (5 bases). The CDR3 contains 13 residues. Germline CDR1 is SGHVS and CDR2 is FNYEAQ. The V gene lost 4 bases and the J gene lost 5 bases, with 8 bases spanning the gap. This CDR3 reads CASSSNRNEKLFF. In nucleotides, the CDR3 is TGTGCCAGCAGCTCTAACAGGAATGAAAAACTGTTTTTT.

The chain carries TRBV21-1 and TRBJ1-2; the table's D call of TRBD1 was not tested on the DNA. TRBV21-1 is marked as a pseudogene. The CDR3 is 13 residues long. CDR3 sequence: CASSKKGIEGYTF. The CDR3 nucleotides read TGTGCCAGCAGCAAGAAGGGGATAGAAGGCTACACCTTC.

This chain connects TRBV10-3 to TRBJ1-2; D call uncertain. The CDR3 runs 14 residues. Germline CDR1 ENHRY, CDR2 SYGVKD. The ends were cut back, 0 bases at V and 0 bases at J, with 5 bases in the middle. The CDR3 spells CAISESAANYGYTF. The CDR3 region has the DNA TGTGCCATCAGTGAGTCGGCAGCTAACTATGGCTACACCTTC.

This sequence joins TRBV7-3 and TRBJ2-1; TRBD2 matches 9 bases. J lost 6 bases, V lost 1 base, and 4 bases had no gene match. The germline CDR1 and CDR2 sequences are SGHTA and FQGTGA. This CDR3 is 15 amino acids long. The CDR3 sequence is CASSLSGGALNEQFF. The CDR3 DNA sequence: TGTGCCAGCAGCTTAAGCGGGGGGGCCCTCAATGAGCAGTTCTTC.

The chain couples TRBV5-4 to TRBJ1-4, with D possibly matching TRBD1 (5 bases). CDR1 and CDR2 (germline): SGHNT, YYREEE (reference sequence). The CDR3 is 16 residues long. Trimming stripped 4 bases from V and 5 bases from J, with 18 bases between. The CDR3 here is CASSQYRPRLNEKLFF. In nucleotides, the CDR3 is TGTGCCAGCAGCCAATACAGGCCTCGATTAAATGAAAAACTGTTTTTT.

This clone was seen a few times. The V call is TRBV20-1, the J call TRBJ2-5; no clear D. Trimming pared 6 bases from V and 3 bases from J, leaving 5 bases between. The CDR3 runs 10 residues. Germline assignment: CDR1 DFQATT and CDR2 SNEGSKA (reference sequence). The DNA of the CDR3 is TGCAGTGCCCGGGAAGAGACCCAGTACTTC. Its protein product is CSAREETQYF.

This chain joins TRBV13 and TRBJ1-1, with D possibly matching TRBD1 (5 bases). Looked up from germline, CDR1 is PRHDT and CDR2 is FYEKMQ (reference sequence). There are 13 residues in the CDR3. Trimming cost V 2 bases and J 3 bases, with 7 bases left between them. DNA for the CDR3: TGTGCCAGCAGCTTAAAAGGGGACACTGAAGCTTTCTTT. This gives the protein CASSLKGDTEAFF.